Described below is a single T cell receptor beta chain sequence and its context. The CDR3 consists of 17 residues. Germline CDR1 reads SGHVS; CDR2 reads FQNEAQ. The trim removed 4 bases at V and 1 base at J, leaving 10 bases unmatched. Original methodology: Cell counts per sample came from amplifying reference gene primers. TCRdb's table, derived via immunoSEQ multiplex PCR, lists solely in-frame clones and lacks some. V and J calls and clone size follow that table, whereas D and trimming were derived from the DNA. This table has about 45,000 clones, around 94% appearing once. Seattle's enrolled individuals joined amid active infection and were then monitored longitudinally. The sample originates from a study of blood T cell repertoires in COVID-19. On the study more broadly: The United States, Italy and Spain were the sources of the acute and convalescent COVID-19 samples. PBMCs, B-cell-depleted T cells, or T cells were the source of the cDNA or gDNA that made up the material.

The chain recombines TRBV7-8 with TRBJ2-1; 7 positions match TRBD2. This TCR was recovered from a middle-aged man with COVID-19, enrolled during active disease. The sample was peripheral blood. Here the CDR3 DNA reads TGTGCCAGCAGCTCCCTAGCGGTGACACCTTCCTACAATGAGCAGTTCTTC. This translates into CASSSLAVTPSYNEQFF.